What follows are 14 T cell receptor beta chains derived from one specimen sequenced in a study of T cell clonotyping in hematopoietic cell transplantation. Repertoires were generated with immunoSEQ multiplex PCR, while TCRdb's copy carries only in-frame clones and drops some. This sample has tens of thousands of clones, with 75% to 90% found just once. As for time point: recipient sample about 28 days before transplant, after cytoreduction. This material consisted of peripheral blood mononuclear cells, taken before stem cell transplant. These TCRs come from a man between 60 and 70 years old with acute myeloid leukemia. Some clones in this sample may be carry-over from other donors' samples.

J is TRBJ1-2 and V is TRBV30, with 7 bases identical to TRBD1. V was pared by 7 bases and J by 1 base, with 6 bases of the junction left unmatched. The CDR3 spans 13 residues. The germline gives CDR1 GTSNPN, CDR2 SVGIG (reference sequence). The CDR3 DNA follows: TGTGCCTCGTCACAGGGGCTTAACTATGGCTACACCTTC. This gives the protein CASSQGLNYGYTF.

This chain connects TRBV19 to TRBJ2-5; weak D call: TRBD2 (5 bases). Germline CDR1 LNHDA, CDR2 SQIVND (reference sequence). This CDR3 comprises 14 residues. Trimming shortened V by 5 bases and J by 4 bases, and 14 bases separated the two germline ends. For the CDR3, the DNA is TGTGCCAGTAGTCAAAGCTGGGCGGGAGAGACCCAGTACTTC. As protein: CASSQSWAGETQYF.

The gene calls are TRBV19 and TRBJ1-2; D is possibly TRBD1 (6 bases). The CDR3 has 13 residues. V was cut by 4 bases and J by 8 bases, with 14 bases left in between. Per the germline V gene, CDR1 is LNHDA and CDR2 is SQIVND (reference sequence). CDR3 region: CASSTTGREGYTF. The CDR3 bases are TGTGCCAGTAGTACAACAGGGAGGGAAGGCTACACCTTC.

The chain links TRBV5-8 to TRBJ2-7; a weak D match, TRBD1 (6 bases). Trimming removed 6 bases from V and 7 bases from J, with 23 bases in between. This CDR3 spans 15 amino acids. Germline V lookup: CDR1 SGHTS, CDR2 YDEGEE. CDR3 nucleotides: TGTGCCAGCAACCTTGACAGGAATCCTCCGGGGGAGCAGTACTTC. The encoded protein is CASNLDRNPPGEQYF.

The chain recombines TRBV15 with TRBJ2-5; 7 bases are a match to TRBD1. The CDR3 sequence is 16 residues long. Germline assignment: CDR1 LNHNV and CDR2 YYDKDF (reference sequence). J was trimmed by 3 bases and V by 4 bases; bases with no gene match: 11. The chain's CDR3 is CATSIRTGTVEETQYF. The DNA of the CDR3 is TGTGCCACCAGCATAAGGACCGGGACAGTAGAAGAGACCCAGTACTTC.

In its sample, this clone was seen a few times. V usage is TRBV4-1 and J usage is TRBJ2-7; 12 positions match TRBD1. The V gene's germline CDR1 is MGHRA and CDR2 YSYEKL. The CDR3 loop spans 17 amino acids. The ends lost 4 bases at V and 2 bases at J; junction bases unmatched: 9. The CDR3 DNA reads TGCGCCAGCAGCCTCCGGGACAGGGGGCGCGGAGCCTACGAGCAGTACTTC. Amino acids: CASSLRDRGRGAYEQYF.

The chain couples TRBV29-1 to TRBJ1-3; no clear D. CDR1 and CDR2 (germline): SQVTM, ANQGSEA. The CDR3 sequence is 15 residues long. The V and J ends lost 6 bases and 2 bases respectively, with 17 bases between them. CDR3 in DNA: TGCAGCGTCTCGGAAGGGCTGGGAGCTGGAAACACCATATATTTT. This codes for CSVSEGLGAGNTIYF.

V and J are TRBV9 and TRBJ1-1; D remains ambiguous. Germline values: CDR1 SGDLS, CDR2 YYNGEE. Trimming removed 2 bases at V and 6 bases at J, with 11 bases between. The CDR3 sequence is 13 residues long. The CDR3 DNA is TGTGCCAGCAGCGTGTCGGCTGCGTCTGAAGCTTTCTTT. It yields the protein CASSVSAASEAFF.

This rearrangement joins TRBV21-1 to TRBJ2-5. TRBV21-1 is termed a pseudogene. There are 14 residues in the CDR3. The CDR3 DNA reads TGTGCCAGCAGCAATGAAGGTCTCCAAGAGACCCAGTACTTC. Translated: CASSNEGLQETQYF.

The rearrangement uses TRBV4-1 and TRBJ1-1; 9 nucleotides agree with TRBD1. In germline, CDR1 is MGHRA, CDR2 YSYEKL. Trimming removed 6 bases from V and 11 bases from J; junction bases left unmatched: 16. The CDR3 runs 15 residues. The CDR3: CASSPGTGHLGEAFF. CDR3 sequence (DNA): TGCGCCAGCAGTCCGGGGACAGGGCATTTAGGGGAGGCTTTCTTT.

The CDR3 region has the DNA TGCGCCAGCAGCCATAGCGGGGGGGCCGGCGGGGAGCTGTTTTTT. Encoded protein: CASSHSGGAGGELFF. V gene TRBV5-1 combines with J gene TRBJ2-2; 11 nucleotides align to TRBD2. V shed 4 bases, J shed 7 bases, and the junction held 6 bases outside the gene matches. The CDR3 is made up of 15 amino acids. CDR1 SGHRS and CDR2 YFSETQ come from the germline V gene. Full variable domain (missing parts from reference TRBV5-1 and TRBJ2-2): KAGVTQTPRYLIKTRGQQVTLSCSPISGHRSVSWYQQTPGQGLQFLFEYFSETQRNKGNFPGRFSGRQFSNSRSEMNVSTLELGDSALYLCASSHSGGAGGELFFGEGSRLTVL.

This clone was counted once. CDR3 residues: CASRLRDIWQPQHF. CDR3 sequence (DNA): TGTGCCAGCAGACTCCGGGACATTTGGCAGCCCCAGCATTTT. The V and J genes are TRBV28 and TRBJ1-5; a weak D match, TRBD1 (6 bases). V gave up 6 bases and J gave up 7 bases, with 16 bases separating them. Looked up from germline, CDR1 is MDHEN and CDR2 is SYDVKM. The CDR3 spans 14 residues.

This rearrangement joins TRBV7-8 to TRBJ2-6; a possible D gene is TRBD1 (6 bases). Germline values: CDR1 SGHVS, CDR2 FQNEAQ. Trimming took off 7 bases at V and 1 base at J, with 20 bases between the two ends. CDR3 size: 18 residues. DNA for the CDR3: TGTGCCAGCACCCCCGACTGGACAGCGATATCTGGGGCCAACGTCCTGACTTTC. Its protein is CASTPDWTAISGANVLTF.

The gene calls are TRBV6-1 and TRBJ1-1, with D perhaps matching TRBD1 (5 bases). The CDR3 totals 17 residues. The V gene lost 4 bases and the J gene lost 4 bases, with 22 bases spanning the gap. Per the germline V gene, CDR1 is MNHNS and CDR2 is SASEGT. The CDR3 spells CASSGGEGPLFGTEAFF. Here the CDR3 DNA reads TGTGCCAGCAGTGGAGGCGAGGGGCCACTATTCGGCACTGAAGCTTTCTTT.